Each of the 21 T cell receptor beta chains below was sequenced from the same sample in a study of cytomegalovirus exposure and HLA in healthy donors. Vbeta (60) and Jbeta (13) primers were used in the PCR. Clones were sequenced by immunoSEQ multiplex PCR, and TCRdb holds only the in-frame ones, with some missing. Of 100,000 to 150,000 clones listed, about 82% are singletons. Sequenced input: PBMCs. The receptors come from a man aged 25-45 years in good health and CMV-seronegative.

The table lists this clone with a few counts. The chain is built from TRBV6-5 and TRBJ1-3; D may be TRBD1 (5 bases). Trimming removed 5 bases from V and 2 bases from J, with 10 bases in between. Germline V gives CDR1 MNHEY, CDR2 SVGAGI. This CDR3 contains 14 residues. CDR3 loop: CASSPQAPGNTIYF. In DNA form, the CDR3 reads TGTGCCAGCAGTCCACAGGCTCCTGGAAACACCATATATTTT.

The chain employs TRBV2 and TRBJ1-4; 8 bases match TRBD1. The CDR3 covers 15 residues. Germline values: CDR1 SNHLY, CDR2 FYNNEI. V lost 4 bases and J lost 5; bases outside the gene matches: 6. The CDR3 spells CASSVGGTGNEKLFF. CDR3 DNA: TGTGCCAGCAGTGTAGGAGGGACAGGCAATGAAAAACTGTTTTTT.

The CDR3 DNA reads as TGTGCCAGCAGCCAAGTAGGGCGGGGGCGAACAGATACGCAGTATTTT. As protein: CASSQVGRGRTDTQYF. The V call is TRBV14, the J call TRBJ2-3; TRBD2 might be the D (7 bases). The germline CDR1 and CDR2 sequences are SGHDN and FVKESK. This CDR3 has 16 amino acids. Trimming took 1 base from V and 3 from J, leaving 14 bases between them.

This chain connects TRBV10-3 to TRBJ2-1; D not certain. V lost 6 bases, J lost 8 bases, and 17 bases lay in between. The CDR3 extends over 14 amino acids. The V gene's germline CDR1 is ENHRY and CDR2 SYGVKD. CDR3 nucleotides: TGTGCCATCAGGGCAGGTGATCCCTTGGATGAGCAGTTCTTC. Its protein product is CAIRAGDPLDEQFF.

The rearrangement links TRBV6-5 to TRBJ1-5; D gene unclear. Trimming took off 5 bases at V and 6 bases at J, with 11 bases between the two ends. The CDR3 is made up of 13 amino acids. Germline CDR1 and CDR2: MNHEY and SVGAGI. CDR3 protein: CASSPARGQPQHF. The CDR3 DNA reads TGTGCCAGCAGTCCCGCCCGGGGTCAGCCCCAGCATTTT.

This clone has only a few counts. This CDR3 is CASSHDPGHRNTEAFF. The DNA of the CDR3 is TGTGCCAGCAGCCATGACCCGGGACACAGGAACACTGAAGCTTTCTTT. The rearrangement joins TRBV14 to TRBJ1-1; D possibly corresponds to TRBD1 (6 bases). The CDR3 runs to 16 residues. The germline V and J ends were trimmed by 3 bases and 1 base, with 15 bases remaining between them. CDR1 and CDR2 from the germline V gene are SGHDN and FVKESK.

The J gene is TRBJ2-3, the V gene TRBV7-9; 8 positions match TRBD2. CDR1 SEHNR and CDR2 FQNEAQ come from the germline V gene (reference sequence). There are 16 residues in the CDR3. V lost 5 bases and J lost 5; bases outside the gene matches: 12. Written as DNA, the CDR3 is TGTGCCAGCAGCCTCCTACGGGGGCGGGAGGTAGATACGCAGTATTTT. Protein sequence: CASSLLRGREVDTQYF. Supplemented by reference TRBV7-9 and TRBJ2-3, the full variable domain reads DTGVSQNPRHKITKRGQNVTFRCDPISEHNRLYWYRQTLGQGPEFLTYFQNEAQLEKSRLLSDRFSAERPKGSFSTLEIQRTEQGDSAMYLCASSLLRGREVDTQYFGPGTRLTVL.

This chain links TRBV28 with TRBJ1-1, with D tentatively TRBD1 (5 bases). The V gene's germline CDR1 is MDHEN and CDR2 SYDVKM. The CDR3 has 14 amino acids. The V end was cut by 3 bases, the J end by 6 bases, with 14 bases between. The CDR3 reads CASSLVQGPPEAFF. The CDR3 nucleotides are TGTGCCAGCAGTTTGGTTCAGGGTCCCCCTGAAGCTTTCTTT.

The V and J genes are TRBV9 and TRBJ1-1; D gene ambiguous. Germline loops: CDR1 SGDLS, CDR2 YYNGEE. Trimming shortened V by 4 bases and J by 5 bases, and 21 bases separated the two germline ends. This CDR3 has 16 amino acids. The CDR3 sequence: CASSNSGIAGLTEAFF. CDR3 DNA sequence: TGTGCCAGCAGCAATTCGGGGATCGCGGGGTTGACTGAAGCTTTCTTT.

Notes on this clone: The identical CDR3 is also encoded by other nucleotide sequences in the sample. The V call is TRBV6-1, the J call TRBJ2-7; TRBD1 matches at 10 bases. Germline loops: CDR1 MNHNS, CDR2 SASEGT. V trimming: 2 bases; J trimming: 3 bases; junction bases outside the gene matches: 1. The CDR3 runs to 14 residues. This chain's CDR3 is CASSEWDRGYEQYF. In nucleotides, the CDR3 is TGTGCCAGCAGTGAATGGGACAGGGGCTACGAGCAGTACTTC.

The gene calls are TRBV7-2 and TRBJ2-2; TRBD2 is a possible D gene (6 bases). V lost 5 bases, J lost 9 bases, and 16 bases lay in between. The CDR3 totals 14 residues. CDR1 is SGHTA, CDR2 FQGNSA, per germline. The CDR3 nucleotides read TGTGCCAGCAGCCATGACCCGGGAGCGAGGGAGCTGTTTTTT. Protein product: CASSHDPGARELFF.

This clone was counted only a few times. The chain has TRBV9 and TRBJ1-6; a weak D match, TRBD1 (6 bases). This CDR3 region has 14 residues. Between the trimmed V and J ends, which lost 3 bases and 9 bases, there was a span of 13 bases. Germline V gives CDR1 SGDLS, CDR2 YYNGEE. The CDR3 region is CASSAQGQSSPLHF. CDR3 nucleotide sequence: TGTGCCAGCAGCGCGCAGGGGCAAAGTTCACCCCTCCACTTT. Together with reference TRBV9 and TRBJ1-6, the CDR3 gives the full variable domain: DSGVTQTPKHLITATGQRVTLRCSPRSGDLSVYWYQQSLDQGLQFLIQYYNGEERAKGNILERFSAQQFPDLHSELNLSSLELGDSALYFCASSAQGQSSPLHFGNGTRLTVT.

This chain's CDR3 is CAWRTGIYNSPLHF. The CDR3 DNA is TGTGCCTGGCGGACTGGAATTTATAATTCACCCCTCCACTTT. The rearrangement joins TRBV30 to TRBJ1-6; D gene unclear. CDR1 and CDR2 (germline): GTSNPN, SVGIG (reference sequence). V dropped 5 bases and J dropped 4 bases, with 12 bases sitting between them. The CDR3 is made up of 14 amino acids.

The rearrangement uses TRBV27 and TRBJ1-4; 7 bases line up with TRBD1. With V trimmed by 1 base and J by 7 bases, 24 bases remained unmatched. The V gene's germline CDR1 is MNHEY and CDR2 SMNVEV (reference sequence). This CDR3 has 21 amino acids. The DNA of the CDR3 is TGTGCCAGCAGTTTATTTGCCCGTACGGGACAGAGGGGGACCCTGATTGAAAAACTGTTTTTT. Translating it yields CASSLFARTGQRGTLIEKLFF.

This clone was recorded once. The rearrangement links TRBV15 to TRBJ2-1; 8 bases match TRBD2. The germline V gene encodes CDR1 LNHNV and CDR2 YYDKDF (reference sequence). The CDR3 spans 16 residues. J gave up 5 bases and V 0 bases, and 6 bases lay outside the gene matches. The CDR3 DNA follows: TGTGCCACCAGCAGAGATAGCGGGGACGGCAACAATGAGCAGTTCTTC. Protein sequence: CATSRDSGDGNNEQFF.

The chain recombines TRBV19 with TRBJ1-5; 8 nucleotides align to TRBD1. V trimming: 3 bases; J trimming: 11 bases; junction bases outside the gene matches: 12. Germline V gives CDR1 LNHDA, CDR2 SQIVND (reference sequence). This CDR3 is 15 amino acids long. As DNA, the CDR3 is TGTGCCAGTAGTATCGGGACAGGTCGCCCGGGGGCCCAGCATTTT. It yields the protein CASSIGTGRPGAQHF.

The chain links TRBV5-4 to TRBJ1-4; TRBD1 aligns across 10 bases. The CDR3 length is 16 residues. The V gene's germline CDR1 is SGHNT and CDR2 YYREEE (reference sequence). The V and J ends lost 5 bases and 3 bases, in that order; junction bases with no gene match: 7. This chain's CDR3 is CASSPGTGVSNEKLFF. The CDR3 DNA follows: TGTGCCAGCAGTCCCGGGACAGGGGTATCTAATGAAAAACTGTTTTTT. The variable domain in full, completed from reference TRBV5-4 and TRBJ1-4, reads ETGVTQSPTHLIKTRGQQVTLRCSSQSGHNTVSWYQQALGQGPQFIFQYYREEENGRGNFPPRFSGLQFPNYSSELNVNALELDDSALYLCASSPGTGVSNEKLFFGSGTQLSVL.

This clone was recorded a few times. This chain joins TRBV6-5 and TRBJ1-3, with D maybe TRBD1 (5 bases). The germline gives CDR1 MNHEY, CDR2 SVGAGI. This CDR3 comprises 14 residues. Trimming pared 5 bases from V and 1 base from J, leaving 9 bases between. Written as DNA, the CDR3 is TGTGCCAGCAGTGCCAGGGTTTCTGGAAACACCATATATTTT. Amino acid sequence: CASSARVSGNTIYF.

The CDR3 nucleotides are TGCAGCGTGGCCCGGACTAGCGGGAGTAAAAGGTCCAACAATGAGCAGTTCTTC. Translation: CSVARTSGSKRSNNEQFF. The gene calls are TRBV29-1 and TRBJ2-1; 13 bases line up with TRBD2. The length of the CDR3 is 18 residues. Germline CDR1 and CDR2: SQVTM and ANQGSEA. The V and J ends lost 6 bases and 5 bases, in that order; junction bases with no gene match: 16.

This sequence joins TRBV9 and TRBJ2-3, with D perhaps matching TRBD2 (6 bases). This CDR3 region has 14 residues. Trimming cost V 0 bases and J 4 bases, with 9 bases left between them. Germline CDR1 SGDLS, CDR2 YYNGEE. The CDR3 DNA follows: TGTGCCAGCAGCGTAGTTTCTAGCGCAGATACGCAGTATTTT. Its protein product is CASSVVSSADTQYF. The whole variable domain, remainder taken from reference TRBV9 and TRBJ2-3, is DSGVTQTPKHLITATGQRVTLRCSPRSGDLSVYWYQQSLDQGLQFLIQYYNGEERAKGNILERFSAQQFPDLHSELNLSSLELGDSALYFCASSVVSSADTQYFGPGTRLTVL.

The genes are TRBV4-3 and TRBJ1-6, with 12 bases matching TRBD1. CDR3 size: 14 residues. V was clipped by 4 bases and J by 9 bases; unmatched bases: 1. The V gene's germline CDR1 is LGHNA and CDR2 YSLEER. The CDR3 is CASSPGQGASPLHF. The CDR3 DNA reads as TGCGCCAGCAGCCCGGGACAGGGGGCTTCACCCCTCCACTTT.